One and the same sample provided the 16 T cell receptor beta chains below, sequenced in a study of T cell responses to AZD1222 COVID-19 vaccine. Data came from immunoSEQ multiplex PCR; TCRdb stores just in-frame clones and leaves some out. The profile shows roughly 150,000 clones, less than 95% of them singletons. The input for sequencing was peripheral blood, taken on day 0 of AZD1222 vaccination. The source is an adult in good health.

The genes are TRBV2 and TRBJ2-7, with D unresolved. The CDR3 is 12 residues long. Trimming left V 7 bases short and J 0 bases short, with 7 bases between. CDR1 is SNHLY, CDR2 FYNNEI, per germline. In DNA form, the CDR3 reads TGTGCCAGCACCCTGACCTCCTACGAGCAGTACTTC. Protein sequence: CASTLTSYEQYF. The complete variable domain, with remaining parts taken from reference TRBV2 and TRBJ2-7, reads EPEVTQTPSHQVTQMGQEVILRCVPISNHLYFYWYRQILGQKVEFLVSFYNNEISEKSEIFDDQFSVERPDGSNFTLKIRSTKLEDSAMYFCASTLTSYEQYFGPGTRLTVT.

This chain uses TRBV9 with TRBJ2-3; 7 bases are shared with TRBD2. The CDR3 is 15 amino acids. Trimming took 4 bases from V and 0 from J; bases not matched to a gene: 5. Looked up from germline, CDR1 is SGDLS and CDR2 is YYNGEE. CDR3 sequence reads: CASSLTSASTDTQYF. DNA for the CDR3: TGTGCCAGCAGCTTAACTAGCGCTAGCACAGATACGCAGTATTTT.

This clone was observed a single time. The CDR3 loop reads CASSQIGTPNTEAFF. CDR3 sequence (DNA): TGCGCCAGCAGCCAAATAGGGACGCCCAACACTGAAGCTTTCTTT. This chain uses TRBV4-1 with TRBJ1-1; a weak D match, TRBD1 (5 bases). The V end lost 2 bases, the J end lost 2 bases, and 12 bases lay between the germline ends. This CDR3 region has 15 residues. CDR1 is MGHRA, CDR2 YSYEKL, per germline.

This clone was observed a few times. It is unclear where the CDR3 begins or ends on the DNA, so no DNA is shown, and the CDR3 is as TCRdb lists it. V and J are TRBV5-1 and TRBJ2-2; the table calls TRBD1, which could not be checked here. The V gene's germline CDR1 is SGHRS and CDR2 YFSETQ. Ends included, the CDR3 has 16 residues. The CDR3 sequence: CASRPDRAGAPGSCFF.

This chain joins TRBV30 and TRBJ1-4; TRBD1 matches at 10 bases. V was clipped by 5 bases and J by 8 bases; unmatched bases: 5. Germline lookup yields CDR1 GTSNPN and CDR2 SVGIG (reference sequence). CDR3 length: 13 residues. CDR3 nucleotides: TGTGCCTGGGCCGGGACAGGGGCGGAAAAACTGTTTTTT. It is translated as CAWAGTGAEKLFF.

J is TRBJ2-7 and V is TRBV7-8; 7 bases agree with TRBD1. The length of the CDR3 is 14 residues. V was clipped by 5 bases and J by 4 bases; unmatched bases: 8. Germline V CDR1 and CDR2: SGHVS, FQNEAQ. The CDR3 region is CASSPGTAPYEQYF. CDR3 coding DNA: TGTGCCAGCAGCCCCGGGACAGCTCCGTACGAGCAGTACTTC. The variable domain in full, with the rest retrieved from reference TRBV7-8 and TRBJ2-7, is GAGVSQSPRYKVAKRGQDVALRCDPISGHVSLFWYQQALGQGPEFLTYFQNEAQLDKSGLPSDRFFAERPEGSVSTLKIQRTQQEDSAVYLCASSPGTAPYEQYFGPGTRLTVT.

The CDR3: CASSLRGKGVGGYTF. In DNA, the CDR3 is TGTGCCAGCAGCCTTCGCGGCAAGGGTGTTGGGGGCTACACCTTC. The rearrangement joins TRBV11-2 to TRBJ1-2, with D hard to call. This CDR3 contains 15 residues. Germline CDR1 SGHAT, CDR2 FQNNGV. Trimming removed 5 bases from V and 8 bases from J, with 21 bases in between.

The chain links TRBV7-2 to TRBJ2-3; 7 bases agree with TRBD2. The CDR3 is 16 amino acids. CDR1 is SGHTA and CDR2 is FQGNSA in the germline V gene. The V segment lost 1 base and the J segment 4 bases; nucleotides outside the gene matches: 8. The CDR3 DNA is TGTGCCAGCAGCTTAGGCCTGCGGGAGACCTCAGATACGCAGTATTTT. This codes for CASSLGLRETSDTQYF.

The chain recombines TRBV29-1 with TRBJ1-5, with D unclear. This CDR3 is built from 13 residues. Trimming took off 8 bases at V and 0 bases at J, with 11 bases between the two ends. Germline V gene lookup returns CDR1 SQVTM and CDR2 ANQGSEA. The CDR3 loop is CSPLGVSNQPQHF. CDR3 nucleotides: TGCAGCCCCCTTGGGGTTAGCAATCAGCCCCAGCATTTT.

The chain combines TRBV5-3 with TRBJ1-3, with unresolved D. TRBV5-3 is recorded as an ORF, its role being uncertain. CDR3 size: 15 residues. The V end was cut by 0 bases, the J end by 4 bases, with 11 bases between. The CDR3 sequence: CARSLDRSDGNTIYF. Written as DNA, the CDR3 is TGTGCCAGAAGCTTGGACAGATCGGACGGAAACACCATATATTTT.

The rearrangement joins TRBV28 to TRBJ2-2, with 10 bases aligning to TRBD2. V lost 8 bases and J lost 1; bases outside the gene matches: 22. CDR3 size: 21 residues. Germline CDR1 reads MDHEN; CDR2 reads SYDVKM. The chain's CDR3 is CASGSLFPELAGEENTGELFF. CDR3 coding DNA: TGTGCCAGCGGTTCCCTGTTCCCCGAGCTAGCGGGAGAGGAGAACACCGGGGAGCTGTTTTTT. Full variable domain (rest looked up from reference TRBV28 and TRBJ2-2): DVKVTQSSRYLVKRTGEKVFLECVQDMDHENMFWYRQDPGLGLRLIYFSYDVKMKEKGDIPEGYSVSREKKERFSLILESASTNQTSMYLCASGSLFPELAGEENTGELFFGEGSRLTVL.

This clone was observed a single time. Other DNA variants within this sample encode the same CDR3. This chain joins TRBV7-9 and TRBJ2-7, with TRBD2 matching over 12 bases. The germline V gene encodes CDR1 SEHNR and CDR2 FQNEAQ (reference sequence). The CDR3 sequence is 14 residues long. The V gene end was trimmed by 6 bases and the J gene end by 4 bases; junction bases not matched to a gene: 4. CDR3 sequence (DNA): TGTGCCAGCAGTCGACTAGCGGGAGATTACGAGCAGTACTTC. Protein sequence: CASSRLAGDYEQYF.

The V call is TRBV28, the J call TRBJ2-7; D remains ambiguous. Trimming shortened V by 7 bases and J by 2 bases, and 6 bases separated the two germline ends. Germline V gene data show CDR1 as MDHEN and CDR2 as SYDVKM. The CDR3 is 11 amino acids. The CDR3 region is CASNTAYEQYF. DNA of the CDR3: TGTGCCAGCAATACGGCCTACGAGCAGTACTTC.

This clone was counted a single time. The chain employs TRBV28 and TRBJ1-5; D is unclear. The germline V and J ends were trimmed by 5 bases and 2 bases, with 10 bases remaining between them. Looked up from germline, CDR1 is MDHEN and CDR2 is SYDVKM. The CDR3 is 14 amino acids. The CDR3 nucleotides are TGTGCCAGCAGTCCCCAATCGGGCAATCAGCCCCAGCATTTT. Protein product: CASSPQSGNQPQHF.

The CDR3 nucleotides are TGTGCCAGTAGTATGACGGAACCGGCTAATGAAAAACTGTTTTTT. It specifies CASSMTEPANEKLFF. This chain connects TRBV19 to TRBJ1-4; D not resolved. The CDR3 covers 15 residues. The germline V and J ends were trimmed by 3 bases and 3 bases, with 11 bases remaining between them. Looked up from germline, CDR1 is LNHDA and CDR2 is SQIVND (reference sequence).

This sequence joins TRBV5-4 and TRBJ2-7, with TRBD1 matching 7 bases. The ends lost 0 bases at V and 2 bases at J; junction bases unmatched: 8. Germline lookup yields CDR1 SGHNT and CDR2 YYREEE (reference sequence). CDR3 length: 16 amino acids. CDR3 sequence: CASSLGQGPSPYEQYF. CDR3 DNA sequence: TGTGCCAGCAGCTTGGGACAGGGCCCGTCCCCCTACGAGCAGTACTTC.